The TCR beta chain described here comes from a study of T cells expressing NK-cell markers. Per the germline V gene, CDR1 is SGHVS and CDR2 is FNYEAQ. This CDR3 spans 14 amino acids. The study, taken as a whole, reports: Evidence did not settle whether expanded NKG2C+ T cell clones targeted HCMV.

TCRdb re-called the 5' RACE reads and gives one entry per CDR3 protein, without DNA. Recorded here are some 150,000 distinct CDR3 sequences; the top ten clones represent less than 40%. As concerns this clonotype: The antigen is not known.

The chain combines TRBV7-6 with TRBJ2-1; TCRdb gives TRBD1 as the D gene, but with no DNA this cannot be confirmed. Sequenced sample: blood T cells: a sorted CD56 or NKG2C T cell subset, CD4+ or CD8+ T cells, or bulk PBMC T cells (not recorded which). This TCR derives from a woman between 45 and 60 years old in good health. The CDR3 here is CASSPTGSYNEQFF. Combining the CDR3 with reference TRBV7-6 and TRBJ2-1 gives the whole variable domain GAGVSQSPRYKVTKRGQDVALRCDPISGHVSLYWYRQALGQGPEFLTYFNYEAQQDKSGLPNDRFSAERPEGSISTLTIQRTEQRDSAMYRCASSPTGSYNEQFFGPGTRLTVL.